This T cell receptor beta chain was found in a study of blood T cell repertoires in COVID-19. Study-wide background: Sample material is recorded as cDNA or gDNA derived from T cells, B-cell-depleted T cells, or PBMCs.

This clone was counted a few times. Seattle researchers signed up patients amid active infection and tracked them longitudinally. Here immunoSEQ multiplex PCR was the method, and the copy in TCRdb shows in-frame clones only, minus some. The sample carries 35,000 to 40,000 clones, 74% recorded once. The TCR was taken from a man between 65 and 80 years old with COVID-19, enrolled during active disease. Material: peripheral blood.

The CDR3 DNA reads as TGTGCCAGTAGTATTGCCCCTAGCGGGAGTTCGGGTGAGCAGTTCTTC. Translating it yields CASSIAPSGSSGEQFF. The chain has TRBV19 and TRBJ2-1; 10 nucleotides line up with TRBD2. Germline values: CDR1 LNHDA, CDR2 SQIVND (reference sequence). The V and J ends lost 3 bases and 9 bases, in that order; junction bases with no gene match: 11. The CDR3 runs to 16 residues.